The table lists the clone carrying this TCR beta chain with many counts. Repertoires were generated with immunoSEQ multiplex PCR, while TCRdb's copy carries only in-frame clones and drops some. The table lists about 99,000 clones, about 88% of them singletons. This record belongs to a study of T cell responses to AZD1222 COVID-19 vaccine. This CDR3 spans 17 amino acids. V lost 2 bases and J lost 3; bases outside the gene matches: 5. CDR1 MGHDK and CDR2 SYGVNS come from the germline V gene. The genes are TRBV25-1 and TRBJ2-2, with 11 bases lining up with TRBD1. The starting material was peripheral blood, obtained on day 0 of AZD1222 vaccination. The TCR sequence derives from an adult in good health. The CDR3 sequence is CASSELGTGGHTGELFF. As DNA, the CDR3 is TGTGCCAGCAGTGAACTCGGGACAGGGGGGCACACCGGGGAGCTGTTTTTT.